The 17 T cell receptor beta chains listed next were all sequenced from one sample in a study of T-cell memory formation after mild COVID-19. TCRdb reanalysed the 5' RACE reads using MiXCR and keeps one entry per CDR3 protein. The sample records about 320,000 distinct CDR3 sequences, roughly 13% being singletons. Sequencing was done on a sample of PBMCs or a T cell subset sorted from them (not recorded which). Every receptor here comes from a man aged 18 to 30 who had mild COVID-19 (a few samples of this study predate the infection). Cell type and time point are not known.

This clonotype showed up just a few times. V usage is TRBV18 and J usage is TRBJ1-2; no clear D. V was trimmed by 6 bases and J by 2 bases, leaving 13 bases between them. In germline, CDR1 is KGHSH, CDR2 LQKENI. This CDR3 is built from 14 residues. The CDR3 protein is CASSPLSRNYGYTF. The CDR3, as DNA: TGTGCCAGCTCCCCCCTTAGCAGGAACTATGGCTACACCTTC.

V is TRBV27 and J is TRBJ1-5; TRBD1 might be the D (5 bases). CDR3 length equals 15 residues. V was pared by 4 bases and J by 0 bases, with 10 bases between. Germline CDR1 MNHEY, CDR2 SMNVEV (reference sequence). For the CDR3, the DNA is TGTGCCAGCAGTTCAGGGTTATATAGCAATCAGCCCCAGCATTTT. It yields the protein CASSSGLYSNQPQHF.

The chain combines TRBV4-1 with TRBJ2-1; D ambiguous. V lost 5 bases to trimming and J lost 0 bases, with 11 bases between them. CDR1 and CDR2 (germline): MGHRA, YSYEKL. The CDR3 has 15 amino acids. CDR3 bases: TGCGCCAGCAGCGAACAGCACCCCTCCTACAATGAGCAGTTCTTC. It specifies CASSEQHPSYNEQFF.

This chain joins TRBV18 and TRBJ2-5; D not certain. CDR1 and CDR2 from the germline V gene are KGHSH and LQKENI. CDR3 length: 15 residues. V shed 3 bases and J shed 5 bases, with 16 bases lying between them. CDR3 bases: TGTGCCAGCTCACCCCCTTCAATGCGAGGCGAGACCCAGTACTTC. Translation gives CASSPPSMRGETQYF.

Concerning this clonotype itself: An end of the junction does not agree with germline; a read error may underlie this. V usage is TRBV20-1 and J usage is TRBJ1-5, with 7 bases that match TRBD1. Germline values: CDR1 DFQATT, CDR2 SNEGSKA (reference sequence). This CDR3 is built from 15 residues. CDR3 nucleotide sequence: TGCAGTGCTGGAGACAGGGTGGGAGGAAATCAGCCCCAGCATTTT. It encodes CSAGDRVGGNQPQHF.

The chain employs TRBV24-1 and TRBJ2-7, with D possibly matching TRBD2 (5 bases). Trimming pared 1 base from V and 4 bases from J, leaving 13 bases between. In germline, CDR1 is KGHDR, CDR2 SFDVKD. The CDR3 loop spans 15 amino acids. The chain's CDR3 is CATSDFVLDGYEQYF. In DNA form, the CDR3 reads TGTGCCACCAGTGATTTCGTACTAGATGGTTACGAGCAGTACTTC.

This clonotype was counted only a few times. The CDR3 region is CASSYSRAGQPQHF. The CDR3 bases are TGTGCCAGCAGTTACTCCCGGGCGGGTCAGCCCCAGCATTTT. This chain joins TRBV6-5 and TRBJ1-5, with D uncertain. V was trimmed by 0 bases and J by 6 bases, leaving 9 bases between them. Germline CDR1 and CDR2: MNHEY and SVGAGI. The length of the CDR3 is 14 residues.

This chain connects TRBV5-1 to TRBJ2-1; D unclear. The CDR3 covers 15 residues. V was cut by 5 bases and J by 4 bases, with 16 bases left in between. CDR1 is SGHRS and CDR2 is YFSETQ in the germline V gene. CDR3 in DNA: TGCGCCAGCAGTACCCCTTCTGGAAGTTACAATGAGCAGTTCTTC. It yields the protein CASSTPSGSYNEQFF.

There are a few counts of this clonotype. The chain couples TRBV5-6 to TRBJ2-1; 9 bases are shared with TRBD1. Trimming took 1 base from V and 4 from J; bases not matched to a gene: 9. This CDR3 is built from 17 residues. Germline CDR1 reads SGHDT; CDR2 reads YYEEEE. The CDR3 loop reads CASSLLAGTGRYNEQFF. The CDR3 DNA reads as TGTGCCAGCAGCTTGCTTGCCGGGACAGGGCGGTACAATGAGCAGTTCTTC. The full variable domain, its missing parts supplied by reference TRBV5-6 and TRBJ2-1, is DAGVTQSPTHLIKTRGQQVTLRCSPKSGHDTVSWYQQALGQGPQFIFQYYEEEERQRGNFPDRFSGHQFPNYSSELNVNALLLGDSALYLCASSLLAGTGRYNEQFFGPGTRLTVL.

The rearrangement joins TRBV9 to TRBJ2-3, with a weak D call TRBD2 (6 bases). The length of the CDR3 is 14 residues. Germline CDR1 and CDR2: SGDLS and YYNGEE. V dropped 3 bases and J dropped 1 base, with 9 bases sitting between them. Written as DNA, the CDR3 is TGTGCCAGCAGCGACTTAGCGGGCACAGATACGCAGTATTTT. Protein: CASSDLAGTDTQYF. The variable domain in full, completed from reference TRBV9 and TRBJ2-3, reads DSGVTQTPKHLITATGQRVTLRCSPRSGDLSVYWYQQSLDQGLQFLIQYYNGEERAKGNILERFSAQQFPDLHSELNLSSLELGDSALYFCASSDLAGTDTQYFGPGTRLTVL.

The rearrangement links TRBV12-3 or TRBV12-4 to TRBJ2-2; 10 nucleotides match TRBD1. The ends lost 6 bases at V and 6 bases at J; junction bases unmatched: 4. The length of the CDR3 is 14 residues. DNA for the CDR3: TGTGCCAGCAGCTCCGGGACAGGGGCCGGGGAGCTGTTTTTT. It encodes CASSSGTGAGELFF.

This chain links TRBV11-1 with TRBJ1-1, with 8 bases aligning to TRBD1. V lost 4 bases, J lost 1 base, and 2 bases stayed unmatched. The CDR3 is 14 amino acids. CDR1 and CDR2 from the germline V gene are SGHAT and FQDESV (reference sequence). CDR3 sequence (DNA): TGTGCCAGCAGCTGGGACAGGAAGAACACTGAAGCTTTCTTT. It translates to CASSWDRKNTEAFF.

The chain carries TRBV7-9 and TRBJ1-2; maybe TRBD1 (5 bases). Germline lookup yields CDR1 SEHNR and CDR2 FQNEAQ (reference sequence). CDR3 length: 14 residues. The V gene lost 7 bases and the J gene lost 4 bases, with 16 bases spanning the gap. The DNA for the CDR3 is TGTGCCAGCACCCGCCCGGGGGTGGTCTATGGCTACACCTTC. It codes for CASTRPGVVYGYTF. The entire variable domain, with the rest obtained from reference TRBV7-9 and TRBJ1-2, is as follows: DTGVSQNPRHKITKRGQNVTFRCDPISEHNRLYWYRQTLGQGPEFLTYFQNEAQLEKSRLLSDRFSAERPKGSFSTLEIQRTEQGDSAMYLCASTRPGVVYGYTFGSGTRLTVV.

This clonotype was recorded a few times. V is TRBV6-6 and J is TRBJ1-2; D gene ambiguous. Germline values: CDR1 MNHNY, CDR2 SVGAGI (reference sequence). Trimming took 0 bases from V and 8 from J, leaving 10 bases between them. The CDR3 has 13 amino acids. The CDR3 sequence: CASSYSGGKGYTF. The CDR3 region has the DNA TGTGCCAGCAGTTACTCGGGCGGGAAAGGCTACACCTTC.

This clonotype was counted a few times. The CDR3 loop is CASTRWGTEAFF. The CDR3 region has the DNA TGTGCCAGCACCCGGTGGGGGACTGAAGCTTTCTTT. The V call is TRBV12-3 or TRBV12-4, the J call TRBJ1-1; the D gene is possibly TRBD1 (5 bases). V was clipped by 7 bases and J by 5 bases, with 11 bases between them. This CDR3 is built from 12 residues.

This clonotype was counted a few times. CDR3 loop: CASSLIARDSGEQFF. CDR3 coding DNA: TGTGCCAGCAGCCTCATCGCTCGGGACTCAGGGGAGCAGTTCTTC. J is TRBJ2-1 and V is TRBV14, with D tentatively TRBD2 (6 bases). Germline values: CDR1 SGHDN, CDR2 FVKESK. The CDR3 spans 15 residues. V was shortened by 4 bases and J by 10 bases, with 20 bases between the two germline ends.

This clonotype was recorded at least ten times. The rearrangement joins TRBV12-3 or TRBV12-4 to TRBJ2-5; D call uncertain. The CDR3 has 14 amino acids. V was clipped by 4 bases and J by 0 bases, with 9 bases between them. DNA for the CDR3: TGTGCCAGCAGTTCGGTAGGGCACCAAGAGACCCAGTACTTC. Protein: CASSSVGHQETQYF.